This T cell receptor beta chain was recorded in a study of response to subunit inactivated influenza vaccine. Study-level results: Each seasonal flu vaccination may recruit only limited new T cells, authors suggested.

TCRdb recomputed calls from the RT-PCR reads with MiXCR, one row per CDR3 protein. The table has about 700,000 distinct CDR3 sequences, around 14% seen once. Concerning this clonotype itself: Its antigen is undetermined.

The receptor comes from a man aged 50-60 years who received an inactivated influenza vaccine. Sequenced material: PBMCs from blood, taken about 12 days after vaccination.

DNA of the CDR3: TGTGCCAGCAGTGAAGTCGGGCCCGGTCCGTTCTTC. This encodes CASSEVGPGPFF. The V gene is TRBV6-1, the J gene TRBJ2-1; D call uncertain. Germline lookup yields CDR1 MNHNS and CDR2 SASEGT. The ends were cut back, 1 base at V and 15 bases at J, with 13 bases in the middle. The CDR3 has 12 residues.